This passage covers 25 T cell receptor beta chains from one sample sequenced in a study of cytomegalovirus exposure and HLA in healthy donors (dated by TCRdb to between 2016 and 2019). Library preparation was by the immunoSEQ multiplex PCR assay. TCRdb mirrors the immuneACCESS table, restricted to in-frame sequences. Some clones are absent from its copies; in checked studies, under half trace to an unresolved V gene, and the reason for the others is unknown. The sample data list fewer than 75,000 clones, and roughly 92% of these were observed just once. The top ten constitute approximately 2.1% of the sample. Sequenced input: PBMCs. The receptors were sampled from a young woman in good health and CMV-seropositive.

The V call is TRBV5-6, the J call TRBJ1-2; D call uncertain. Germline CDR1 reads SGHDT; CDR2 reads YYEEEE. V was pared by 4 bases and J by 4 bases, with 11 bases between. The CDR3 has 13 amino acids. The CDR3 bases are TGTGCCAGCAGCCCCGGGAATGGCTATGGCTACACCTTC. Its protein product is CASSPGNGYGYTF.

V and J are TRBV6-6 and TRBJ2-3; 8 bases are shared with TRBD1. This CDR3 comprises 15 residues. Germline CDR1 reads MNHNY; CDR2 reads SVGAGI (reference sequence). Trimming cost V 0 bases and J 4 bases; bases outside gene matches: 3. CDR3 sequence: CASSYSGQGPDTQYF. The CDR3 nucleotides read TGTGCCAGCAGTTACTCCGGACAGGGCCCAGATACGCAGTATTTT.

The rearrangement joins TRBV27 to TRBJ2-1; the match to TRBD2 covers 9 bases. Germline trimming cut 9 bases from V and 6 bases from J; bases unmatched to any gene: 9. The V gene's germline CDR1 is MNHEY and CDR2 SMNVEV (reference sequence). This CDR3 is built from 14 residues. The CDR3 is CARLLAGVFNEQFF. CDR3 in DNA: TGTGCCAGGTTGTTAGCGGGAGTTTTCAATGAGCAGTTCTTC.

The V gene is TRBV7-7, the J gene TRBJ2-7, with 11 positions matching TRBD1. Germline values: CDR1 SSHAT, CDR2 FNYEAQ (reference sequence). V lost 5 bases and J lost 3; bases outside the gene matches: 3. This CDR3 is built from 14 residues. Here the CDR3 reads CASSLGQGDYEQYF. CDR3 DNA sequence: TGTGCCAGCAGCCTGGGACAGGGGGACTACGAGCAGTACTTC. The full variable domain, completed using reference TRBV7-7 and TRBJ2-7, is GAGVSQSPRYKVTKRGQDVTLRCDPISSHATLYWYQQALGQGPEFLTYFNYEAQPDKSGLPSDRFSAERPEGSISTLTIQRTEQRDSAMYRCASSLGQGDYEQYFGPGTRLTVT.

The chain combines TRBV5-1 with TRBJ1-1; D not certain. This CDR3 is 15 amino acids long. Per the germline V gene, CDR1 is SGHRS and CDR2 is YFSETQ. Trimming left V 0 bases short and J 1 base short, with 10 bases between. CDR3 residues: CASSLARLTNTEAFF. The CDR3 nucleotides read TGCGCCAGCAGCTTGGCGCGACTTACGAACACTGAAGCTTTCTTT.

The gene calls are TRBV11-2 and TRBJ2-7; 12 nucleotides agree with TRBD2. Germline CDR1 SGHAT, CDR2 FQNNGV. The ends lost 4 bases at V and 3 bases at J; junction bases unmatched: 7. The CDR3 runs 16 residues. The CDR3 DNA reads as TGTGCCAGCAGCTGGGGACTAGCGGGCCAAGGCTACGAGCAGTACTTC. It yields the protein CASSWGLAGQGYEQYF.

The gene calls are TRBV2 and TRBJ2-7; D is possibly TRBD1 (5 bases). Deletions cut 6 bases from V and 0 bases from J, with 12 bases between. Germline assignment: CDR1 SNHLY and CDR2 FYNNEI. The CDR3 spans 14 residues. The CDR3, as DNA: TGTGCCAGCAGGCTGACAGTAAGCTCCTACGAGCAGTACTTC. Translating gives CASRLTVSSYEQYF.

The CDR3 bases are TGCGCCAGCAGCCAAGATCCCAGGCAAGAAGCTTTCTTT. This gives the protein CASSQDPRQEAFF. This chain joins TRBV4-1 and TRBJ1-1; no definite D call. This CDR3 contains 13 residues. Trimming removed 0 bases from V and 8 bases from J, with 10 bases in between. Germline V gene data show CDR1 as MGHRA and CDR2 as YSYEKL.

V gene TRBV7-6 combines with J gene TRBJ2-7, with 9 bases fitting TRBD1. Per germline, CDR1 SGHVS and CDR2 FNYEAQ. The CDR3 extends over 15 amino acids. V trimming: 2 bases; J trimming: 6 bases; junction bases outside the gene matches: 8. The CDR3 nucleotides read TGTGCCAGCAGCTTATTCGGGACAGGGTTGGGCGAGCAGTACTTC. Its protein product is CASSLFGTGLGEQYF.

The gene calls are TRBV5-3 and TRBJ1-1, with D uncertain. TRBV5-3 belongs to the ORF category, with a function that is uncertain. V gave up 0 bases and J gave up 0 bases, with 6 bases separating them. The CDR3 spans 14 residues. This CDR3 is CARSLAGMNTEAFF. For the CDR3, the DNA is TGTGCCAGAAGCTTGGCCGGGATGAACACTGAAGCTTTCTTT.

The chain links TRBV5-1 to TRBJ2-7; a weak D match, TRBD2 (6 bases). Trimming removed 6 bases at V and 2 bases at J, with 15 bases between. This CDR3 is built from 14 residues. The germline CDR1 and CDR2 sequences are SGHRS and YFSETQ. CDR3 sequence reads: CASTPAGRAYEQYF. As DNA, the CDR3 is TGCGCCAGCACCCCGGCGGGGAGAGCCTACGAGCAGTACTTC.

The genes are TRBV29-1 and TRBJ1-1; D unclear. CDR3 length equals 13 residues. V was clipped by 4 bases and J by 1 base, with 10 bases between them. The germline V gene has CDR1 SQVTM and CDR2 ANQGSEA. CDR3 region: CSVVGLRNTEAFF. DNA of the CDR3: TGCAGCGTTGTCGGACTCAGGAACACTGAAGCTTTCTTT. The full variable domain, with the rest looked up from reference TRBV29-1 and TRBJ1-1, is SAVISQKPSRDICQRGTSLTIQCQVDSQVTMMFWYRQQPGQSLTLIATANQGSEATYESGFVIDKFPISRPNLTFSTLTVSNMSPEDSSIYLCSVVGLRNTEAFFGQGTRLTVV.

The rearrangement links TRBV7-9 to TRBJ1-5, with unresolved D. Trimming took off 5 bases at V and 2 bases at J, with 13 bases between the two ends. CDR1 and CDR2 from the germline V gene are SEHNR and FQNEAQ (reference sequence). CDR3 length: 15 amino acids. The DNA for the CDR3 is TGTGCCAGCAGCCCTCGAGGCGGGGGCAATCAGCCCCAGCATTTT. Its protein product is CASSPRGGGNQPQHF.

This chain links TRBV9 with TRBJ1-1; D is unclear. The V gene's germline CDR1 is SGDLS and CDR2 YYNGEE. Deletions cut 2 bases from V and 3 bases from J, with 8 bases between. The CDR3 is 13 residues long. CDR3 residues: CASSVGGDTEAFF. The DNA of the CDR3 is TGTGCCAGCAGCGTCGGCGGAGACACTGAAGCTTTCTTT. The complete variable domain, with remaining parts taken from reference TRBV9 and TRBJ1-1, reads DSGVTQTPKHLITATGQRVTLRCSPRSGDLSVYWYQQSLDQGLQFLIQYYNGEERAKGNILERFSAQQFPDLHSELNLSSLELGDSALYFCASSVGGDTEAFFGQGTRLTVV.

This clone was observed a single time. The rearrangement uses TRBV5-1 and TRBJ1-2, with 9 bases that match TRBD1. The germline V gene has CDR1 SGHRS and CDR2 YFSETQ. This CDR3 is 15 amino acids long. V lost 0 bases and J lost 1; bases outside the gene matches: 1. The CDR3 DNA reads TGCGCCAGCAGCTTGGGGGACAGGGATAACTATGGCTACACCTTC. Amino acid sequence: CASSLGDRDNYGYTF. The full variable domain, with the rest looked up from reference TRBV5-1 and TRBJ1-2, is KAGVTQTPRYLIKTRGQQVTLSCSPISGHRSVSWYQQTPGQGLQFLFEYFSETQRNKGNFPGRFSGRQFSNSRSEMNVSTLELGDSALYLCASSLGDRDNYGYTFGSGTRLTVV.

The gene calls are TRBV5-1 and TRBJ2-7; 7 nucleotides match TRBD1. The CDR3 contains 15 residues. J lost 1 base, V lost 4 bases, and 8 bases had no gene match. Germline CDR1 and CDR2: SGHRS and YFSETQ. CDR3 nucleotide sequence: TGCGCCAGCAGCGAGTCCCAGGGGGTGTCCTACGAGCAGTACTTC. Encoded protein: CASSESQGVSYEQYF.

The chain employs TRBV5-1 and TRBJ2-2, with unresolved D. Germline CDR1 and CDR2: SGHRS and YFSETQ. CDR3 size: 13 residues. The V end lost 0 bases, the J end lost 7 bases, and 7 bases lay between the germline ends. CDR3 nucleotides: TGCGCCAGCAGCTTGGCCATTGTCGGGGAGCTGTTTTTT. It specifies CASSLAIVGELFF.

This chain uses TRBV6-1 with TRBJ2-1; no reliable D call. The germline V gene encodes CDR1 MNHNS and CDR2 SASEGT. With 1 base removed from V and 7 bases from J, the gap between germline ends came to 5 bases. This CDR3 spans 12 amino acids. The CDR3 protein is CASSEVPNEQFF. The CDR3 DNA is TGTGCCAGCAGTGAAGTCCCGAATGAGCAGTTCTTC.

The genes are TRBV6-4 and TRBJ2-1; the match to TRBD2 covers 12 bases. The CDR3 totals 16 residues. CDR1 is MRHNA and CDR2 is SNTAGT in the germline V gene. J gave up 4 bases and V 5 bases, and 6 bases lay outside the gene matches. Written as DNA, the CDR3 is TGTGCCAGCAGTCAAGAGACTAGCGGGGGATACAATGAGCAGTTCTTC. This translates into CASSQETSGGYNEQFF.

The chain uses TRBV7-3 and TRBJ2-1, with 10 bases identical to TRBD2. V shed 7 bases, J shed 5 bases, and the junction held 8 bases outside the gene matches. Germline-derived CDR1 and CDR2 are SGHTA and FQGTGA. This CDR3 has 15 residues. The CDR3 bases are TGTGCCAGCAAACTCACTAGCGGGAACAACAATGAGCAGTTCTTC. Its protein is CASKLTSGNNNEQFF.

This clone has only one observation. V usage is TRBV6-1 and J usage is TRBJ2-7; 10 bases agree with TRBD1. CDR1 MNHNS and CDR2 SASEGT come from the germline V gene. V was pared by 4 bases and J by 4 bases, with 10 bases of the junction left unmatched. The CDR3 spans 16 residues. The DNA for the CDR3 is TGTGCCAGCAGTGTACATGCCGGGACAGGGGCGTACGAGCAGTACTTC. Its protein product is CASSVHAGTGAYEQYF.

The chain is built from TRBV10-3 and TRBJ2-5, with 7 bases aligning to TRBD2. J was trimmed by 0 bases and V by 11 bases; bases with no gene match: 3. Germline V gene data show CDR1 as ENHRY and CDR2 as SYGVKD. The CDR3 runs 12 residues. CDR3 nucleotides: TGTGCCTCTAGCGGAAACCAAGAGACCCAGTACTTC. It codes for CASSGNQETQYF.

CDR3 bases: TGTGCCAGCAGCTACCCATTTGAGGCTGATACACGTGAAGCTTTCTTT. As protein: CASSYPFEADTREAFF. The rearrangement links TRBV5-6 to TRBJ1-1; no firm D call. V lost 3 bases, J lost 7 bases, and 22 bases lay in between. The CDR3 totals 16 residues. Germline CDR1 and CDR2: SGHDT and YYEEEE. Full variable domain (remainder filled in from reference TRBV5-6 and TRBJ1-1): DAGVTQSPTHLIKTRGQQVTLRCSPKSGHDTVSWYQQALGQGPQFIFQYYEEEERQRGNFPDRFSGHQFPNYSSELNVNALLLGDSALYLCASSYPFEADTREAFFGQGTRLTVV.

DNA for the CDR3: TGCAGCGTTGGGGACAGGGGGCAAGGTTTATACTTC. Translated, it gives CSVGDRGQGLYF. This chain links TRBV29-1 with TRBJ2-7; 12 positions match TRBD1. CDR1 is SQVTM and CDR2 is ANQGSEA in the germline V gene. The CDR3 spans 12 residues. V was pared by 4 bases and J by 13 bases, with 8 bases of the junction left unmatched.

The chain has TRBV9 and TRBJ2-1; TRBD1 matches 8 bases. J gave up 4 bases and V 4 bases, and 10 bases lay outside the gene matches. CDR3 length: 16 residues. Germline V CDR1 and CDR2: SGDLS, YYNGEE. This chain's CDR3 is CASSPPTGEKYNEQFF. The DNA of the CDR3 is TGTGCCAGCAGCCCCCCGACAGGGGAGAAATACAATGAGCAGTTCTTC.